This TCR beta chain was profiled in a study of cytomegalovirus exposure and HLA in healthy donors (dated by TCRdb to about 2017). A note on the overall study: An earlier analysis of a few hundred of the donors reported 276 Gb of sequence data and 117 million unique TCR beta sequences obtained from 180 million or so T cells. An early release covering roughly 600 HLA-typed donors comprised about 300 gigabases of sequencing data and roughly 85 million unique TCR sequences. The genetic ancestry cluster associated with self-reported Caucasian donors included around 76% of the roughly 410 genotyped donors. The study was designed to test whether signatures of past pathogen exposure could be identified by cataloging public T cell receptors. Using immunosequencing, the study profiled T cell repertoires from around 670 subjects and related those repertoires to cytomegalovirus serostatus. Besides the first cohort of 500 to 700 subjects, a separate validation cohort made up of 120 different subjects was used. High-throughput TCR immunosequencing, statistical association of individual TCRs with disease status, and machine learning were combined to predict cytomegalovirus infection status. A later analysis re-examined previously published TCR beta repertoires from about 670 donors and added high-resolution HLA genotyping to investigate patterns of TCR occurrence. Rather than drawing on any new phenotypic data, the later analysis identified candidate immune exposures from TCR beta sequences and the way those sequences occurred across donors. In an earlier analysis of 587 of the donors, high-throughput TCR beta sequencing was used to judge whether each TCR beta V gene segment behaved as functional or pseudogenic. Donor age, sex, ethnicity and CMV serostatus were collected together with the repertoire data. In a later genetic analysis, genome-wide SNP genotypes for about 55% of the roughly 700 donors were used, and that subset was treated as a discovery cohort. Every repertoire in the discovery cohort had been generated on one and the same sequencing platform. HLA typing covered class I and class II loci at four-digit resolution. Typing coverage varied by locus: roughly 620-640 donors for A, B, C, DRB1 and DQB1; 522 for DQA1; 600 to 610 for DPA1; 450 to 480 for DPB1. About five DR-DQ haplotypes were handled as single units for association and clustering, since linkage in the cohort was strong. Among a few hundred genotyped donors of the cohort, an average of about 240,000 unique TCR beta nucleotide sequences were sequenced per donor, roughly a sixth of them non-productive. Study-level results and caveats: The cohort was sequenced for TCR beta chains only, and without alpha or paired-chain data the features that could be detected were limited. Sequencing depth was assumed to be roughly uniform across donors in the presence/absence analyses, though that assumption may not hold. In vitro tests confirmed that a few of the cytomegalovirus-associated TCR beta chains recognize cytomegalovirus antigens. Correlated functional status among segregating V segments might be attributable to linkage disequilibrium, but an unknown experimental factor could not be ruled out. In a later analysis, HLA-associated TCR beta chains were found to be more clonally expanded and to have lower generation probabilities than equally common non-associated chains. Because the 87-base-pair reads could not distinguish some IMGT-functional V segments, including TRBV6-2 and TRBV6-3, those segments were excluded. When HLA alleles, especially DR and DQ, strongly co-occurred, attributing TCR associations to individual alleles was difficult. In a later genetic analysis, fewer N-insertions in productive TCRs were reported among donors in an Asian-associated ancestry cluster than the roughly 700-donor mean. In a later analysis, TCR association rates were found to vary across HLA loci, with the most associated TCRs seen for DRB1 alleles and the fewest for HLA-C alleles. According to a later analysis, most CMV-associated TCR beta chains appeared to be HLA-restricted, and the HLA associations seemed to be driven largely by CMV exposure. Because HLA typing was unavailable for some donors at each locus, only the typed subset was used in association tests. Broadly in line with IMGT annotations, most TCR beta V segments showed up in productive rearrangements about 90% or about 30% of the time in an earlier analysis of several hundred of the donors. Roughly 15 rarely observed V segments, including chromosome 9 orphons, were excluded from the earlier analysis of a few hundred of the donors because counts were too low. A further reported finding was that TCR beta sequences accurately predicted the HLA-A and HLA-B alleles for most subjects in the first cohort. A later genetic analysis associated a missense DCLRE1C variant with V-gene and J-gene trimming of TCR beta chains, and an independent cohort replicated the association. The classifier was reported to diagnose cytomegalovirus status with high specificity and sensitivity in both the original and validation cohorts. Several of the top co-occurrence clusters appeared to be linked to parvovirus B19, influenza, CMV and Epstein-Barr virus, according to a later analysis. Most TCR sequences were observed very rarely across donors, whereas some public TCRs were present in many individuals. In the study, approximately 150 TCR beta chains were listed as associated with cytomegalovirus. The only immune exposure information available for the cohort was CMV serostatus. A group of highly shared sequence variants was considered likely to be a technical artifact of the sequencing pipeline. Specific HLA alleles were associated with 15,000 to 20,000 TCR beta sequences at a false discovery rate of 0.05 in a later analysis. It was suggested by the authors that the approach could potentially be generalized to other disease states and immunological phenotypes.

The germline V gene encodes CDR1 MGHDK and CDR2 SYGVNS. V is shortened by 3 bases, J by 2 bases, and the region joining them spans 3 bases. The CDR3, from cysteine to phenylalanine, totals 12 residues. The read is trimmed to its CDR3 DNA, 36 bases read in frame from base 1. The cohort consisted of hundreds of healthy bone marrow donors. Cohort members were all nominally healthy when sampled, although unrecorded immune exposures were likely present. The donor tested CMV seropositive, placing the donor among the 250 to 300 seropositive members of the cohort. A peripheral blood sample was provided by each donor, and peripheral blood mononuclear cells were used for TCR beta sequencing. Genomic DNA extraction from the blood cell samples was performed with the Qiagen DNeasy Blood Extraction Kit. Receptors were amplified or captured by the immunoSEQ multiplex PCR assay. For the multiplex PCR, a mixture combining 60 forward primers for TCR Vbeta segments and 13 reverse primers for TCR Jbeta segments was used. Amplification of the CDR3 region of rearranged TCR beta genes was performed with a multiplex PCR assay on genomic DNA. On the Illumina HiSeq System, the amplified TCR beta libraries were sequenced as 87-base-pair reads. The published analysis was carried out like this. In a later analysis, tens of millions of unique TCR beta chains were counted across the approximately 640 repertoires, and roughly 11 million of these chains were shared by at least two donors. To remove PCR and sequencing errors, raw reads were error-corrected and collapsed into unique sequences using a nearest-neighbor algorithm that merged closely related sequences. To assign V, D and J gene segments, CDR3 sequences were aligned to IMGT reference sequences. For a sequence to be retained, a match of at least six nucleotides was required to both a V gene segment and a J gene segment. Rearrangements were classified as productive when the CDR3 lacked stop codons and remained in frame with V and J, and all other rearrangements were classified as non-productive. CDR3 was defined according to IMGT convention as the region running from the second conserved V-encoded cysteine to the conserved J-encoded phenylalanine. The earlier analysis of fewer than 700 of the donors excluded sequences that lacked an unambiguous match to a single V gene segment. An earlier analysis of fewer than 650 of the donors classified V segments as functional when productive rearrangements were above 56.7% and as segregating when the standard deviation between donors was above 5%. A statistical classification framework was built for diagnosing cytomegalovirus status from the catalog of TCR beta chain sequences. V and J gene assignment, in a later analysis, came from comparing TCR nucleotide sequences with IMGT/GENE-DB human TR gene sequences. Using the TCRdist pipeline, a later analysis assigned CDR3 sequences along with most-parsimonious VDJ recombination scenarios. In a later analysis, each TCR beta chain was defined by its CDR3 amino acid sequence together with its V-gene family, and reads lacking a unique V-gene family were excluded. As a way to deal with suspected cross-contamination and a sequencing artifact, a later analysis dropped roughly 600 nucleotide sequences that were highly shared and had low generation probability. In a later analysis, a clonal expansion index for each public chain was calculated from normalized within-repertoire ranks of inferred template counts. Generation probabilities in a later analysis came from a VDJ recombination model fitted to out-of-frame rearrangements, and those results were checked against IGoR. In a later analysis, hypergeometric tests were used to score TCR-TCR, TCR-HLA and TCR-CMV co-occurrence, with a repertoire-size bias correction applied to TCR pairs. False discovery rates were estimated in a later analysis by permuting HLA or CMV assignments 20 times. A later analysis grouped co-occurring TCRs with DBSCAN, adding TCRdist sequence similarity when clustering within HLA-allele-positive subsets. For co-occurrence clustering, repertoires with fewer than 30,000 or more than 120,000 public chains were excluded, along with roughly five repertoires with anomalous nucleotide sharing. TCRdb holds this immuneACCESS table with in-frame rearrangements only. Some clones are missing; in checked studies, unresolved V genes explain under half, and the rest has no known cause. V, J and clone size were drawn from that table, and D and trimming were deduced from the DNA. The sample table on file contains around 53,000 clones. About 6.1% of the sample is held by the ten biggest clonotypes.

Worth noting for this clone: The target of this receptor is not known.

The sequence derives from a male donor in good health and CMV-seropositive. The chain is assembled from TRBV25-1 and TRBJ2-3; no confident D gene assignment can be made. Sequenced: PBMCs. The nucleotide sequence reads as follows: TGTGCCAGCAGTGAGTACACAGATACGCAGTATTTT. This codes for CASSEYTDTQYF.